Below, one T cell receptor beta chain is given with its context. For donors with ophthalmopathy, the disease showed moderate-to-severe activity, reached CAS ≥3 and NOSPECS ≥4, and had lasted under 3 months. The sample originates from a study of Graves' ophthalmopathy and Graves' hyperthyroidism. Deletions cut 1 base from V and 4 bases from J, with 8 bases between. CDR3 length: 13 residues. CDR1 is SGHAT and CDR2 is FQDESV in the germline V gene (reference sequence). The sequenced template was RNA, covering the TCR beta CDR3 region. The first-round RT-PCR employed HTBI primers together with the Qiagen OneStep RT-PCR kit. A multiplex PCR was then performed as the second round. TCRdb analysed the multiplex PCR reads with MiXCR anew, one entry per CDR3 protein. Altogether almost 750,000 distinct CDR3 sequences are present, around 40% being singletons, with the ten largest covering 44%.

The TCR was taken from an adult man with Graves' ophthalmopathy. Sequencing was done on a sample of peripheral blood. The chain joins TRBV11-1 to TRBJ2-7, with D hard to call. The chain's CDR3 is CASSLVTAYEQYF. The DNA for the CDR3 is TGTGCCAGCAGCTTAGTCACAGCGTACGAGCAGTACTTC.